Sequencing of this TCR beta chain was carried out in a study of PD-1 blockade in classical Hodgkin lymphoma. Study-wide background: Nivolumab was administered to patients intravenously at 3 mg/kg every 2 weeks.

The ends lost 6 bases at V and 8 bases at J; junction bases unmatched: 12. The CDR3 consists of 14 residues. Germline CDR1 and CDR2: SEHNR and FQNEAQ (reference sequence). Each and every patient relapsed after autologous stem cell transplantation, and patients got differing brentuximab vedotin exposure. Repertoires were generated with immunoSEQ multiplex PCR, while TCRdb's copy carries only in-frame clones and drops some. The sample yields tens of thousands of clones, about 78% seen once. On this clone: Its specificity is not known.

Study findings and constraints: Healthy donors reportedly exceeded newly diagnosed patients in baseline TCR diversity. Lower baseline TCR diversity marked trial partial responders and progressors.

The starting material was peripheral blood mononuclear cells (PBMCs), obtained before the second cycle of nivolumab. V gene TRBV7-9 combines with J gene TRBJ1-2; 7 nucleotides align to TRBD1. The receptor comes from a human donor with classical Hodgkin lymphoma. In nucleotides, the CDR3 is TGTGCCAGCAGTACCTCCCGGGACAGTGACGGCTACACCTTC. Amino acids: CASSTSRDSDGYTF.